This T cell receptor (beta chain) comes out of a study of blood T cell repertoires in COVID-19. CDR1 and CDR2 from the germline V gene are KGHSH and LQKENI. CDR3 length: 15 amino acids. V shed 3 bases and J 7 bases; nucleotides not matched to a gene: 3. Profiled with immunoSEQ multiplex PCR; TCRdb holds only in-frame clones, not every one. The repertoire holds over 200,000 clones, approximately 90% seen once, with less than 3.5% in the top ten. Concerning this clone itself: Other nucleotide sequences from this sample produce the same CDR3.

The receptor comes from a young man with COVID-19, enrolled during active disease. The source material was peripheral blood. This chain links TRBV18 with TRBJ1-6; 10 bases match TRBD1. The CDR3 sequence is CASSPGTGDNSPLHF. The CDR3 DNA reads as TGTGCCAGCTCACCTGGGACAGGGGACAATTCACCCCTCCACTTT.